The 2 T cell receptor beta chains listed next were all sequenced from one sample in a study of CD8 T cells in Susac syndrome. The authors reverse transcribed roughly 0.5 to 1 ug RNA with random hexamers. MiXCR, run by TCRdb on the immunoSEQ multiplex PCR reads, gives a single entry per CDR3 protein. The table includes around 110,000 distinct CDR3 sequences, around 94% detected once. Sequences were obtained from CD8+ T cells from PBMCs. Receptors originate from a human donor with Susac syndrome.

The chain recombines TRBV11-2 with TRBJ1-1; no firm D call. V shed 0 bases and J shed 5 bases, with 4 bases lying between them. Germline loops: CDR1 SGHAT, CDR2 FQNNGV. The CDR3 length is 12 residues. This chain's CDR3 is CASSLDQTEAFF. CDR3 sequence (DNA): TGTGCCAGCAGCTTAGATCAGACTGAAGCTTTCTTT. The full variable domain, completed using reference TRBV11-2 and TRBJ1-1, is EAGVAQSPRYKIIEKRQSVAFWCNPISGHATLYWYQQILGQGPKLLIQFQNNGVVDDSQLPKDRFSAERLKGVDSTLKIQPAKLEDSAVYLCASSLDQTEAFFGQGTRLTVV.

CDR3 in amino acids: CASSLGGTYEQYF. CDR3 nucleotides: TGTGCCAGCAGTTTAGGGGGGACCTACGAGCAGTACTTC. The rearrangement joins TRBV27 to TRBJ2-7, with D perhaps TRBD2 (6 bases). The germline CDR1 and CDR2 sequences are MNHEY and SMNVEV (reference sequence). CDR3 length: 13 residues. Trimming removed 2 bases from V and 2 bases from J, with 7 bases in between.